This T cell receptor (beta chain) was profiled in a study of blood T cell repertoires in COVID-19. Data came from immunoSEQ multiplex PCR; TCRdb stores just in-frame clones and leaves some out. The sample has roughly 480,000 clones, 89% seen once; the top ten hold about 1%. Seattle enrolled patients during active infection and tracked them longitudinally. The source of this sequence is a man in his late teens or twenties with COVID-19, enrolled during active disease. Sequencing input: peripheral blood.

In DNA form, the CDR3 reads TGCAGTGCGAGTGGGACTAGCGGACATAACACCGGGGAGCTGTTTTTT. Its translation: CSASGTSGHNTGELFF. J is TRBJ2-2 and V is TRBV20-1; 11 bases line up with TRBD2. The trim removed 6 bases at V and 2 bases at J, leaving 8 bases unmatched. CDR3 length: 16 amino acids. The germline V gene encodes CDR1 DFQATT and CDR2 SNEGSKA (reference sequence).